Listed here are 20 T cell receptor beta chains from one sample, sequenced in a study of T cell responses to AZD1222 COVID-19 vaccine. Sequenced by immunoSEQ multiplex PCR; TCRdb stores in-frame clones only, minus some. In the table there are some 180,000 clones, 90% to 95% of which are singletons. This sample comprised peripheral blood, obtained 28 days after the second AZD1222 dose. Receptors were obtained from an adult who received the AZD1222 COVID-19 vaccine.

V gene TRBV3-1 (or the pseudogene TRBV3-2) combines with J gene TRBJ2-5; a possible D gene is TRBD2 (7 bases). Trimming took off 4 bases at V and 4 bases at J, with 16 bases between the two ends. CDR1 LGHDT and CDR2 YNNKEL come from the germline V gene (reference sequence). This CDR3 is built from 15 residues. This CDR3 is CASSPRGVQGETQYF. DNA for the CDR3: TGTGCCAGCAGCCCTCGGGGGGTACAGGGAGAGACCCAGTACTTC.

The V call is TRBV10-3, the J call TRBJ1-2; weak D call: TRBD1 (6 bases). V lost 5 bases and J lost 6, with 19 bases in between. This CDR3 is built from 15 residues. Germline CDR1 reads ENHRY; CDR2 reads SYGVKD. The CDR3 DNA follows: TGTGCCATCAGTCTTGATTCCTTAGACAGGCATGGCTACACCTTC. It codes for CAISLDSLDRHGYTF.

The V call is TRBV5-5, the J call TRBJ2-7; D ambiguous. The V and J ends lost 0 bases and 4 bases respectively, with 2 bases between them. Germline values: CDR1 SGHKS, CDR2 YYEKEE (reference sequence). The CDR3 runs to 11 residues. CDR3 sequence (DNA): TGTGCCAGCAGCTTGGAATACGAGCAGTACTTC. This translates into CASSLEYEQYF.

The rearrangement uses TRBV10-3 and TRBJ2-3, with 11 bases aligning to TRBD2. Losses at the gene ends were 7 bases for V and 3 bases for J; bases not matched to a gene: 6. CDR3 length: 15 amino acids. Germline-derived CDR1 and CDR2 are ENHRY and SYGVKD. The CDR3: CAINTGLAETDTQYF. CDR3 nucleotides: TGTGCCATCAATACGGGACTAGCGGAGACAGATACGCAGTATTTT.

V gene TRBV5-1 combines with J gene TRBJ1-1; no definite D call. V gave up 0 bases and J gave up 1 base, with 7 bases separating them. Germline CDR1 SGHRS, CDR2 YFSETQ. This CDR3 has 14 residues. The CDR3 DNA reads TGCGCCAGCAGCTTGGTAGCCGAGAACACTGAAGCTTTCTTT. As protein: CASSLVAENTEAFF.

The DNA of the CDR3 is TGTGCCAGCAGCCAAACAGTTGGCACCGGGGAGCTGTTTTTT. This encodes CASSQTVGTGELFF. The rearrangement links TRBV7-3 to TRBJ2-2; the D is unclear. The CDR3 runs 14 residues. V lost 5 bases, J lost 4 bases, and 11 bases lay in between. From germline, CDR1 is SGHTA and CDR2 FQGTGA. Drawing the rest from reference TRBV7-3 and TRBJ2-2, the complete variable domain is GAGVSQTPSNKVTEKGKYVELRCDPISGHTALYWYRQSLGQGPEFLIYFQGTGAADDSGLPNDRFFAVRPEGSVSTLKIQRTERGDSAVYLCASSQTVGTGELFFGEGSRLTVL.

This chain connects TRBV4-2 to TRBJ1-4; TRBD1 aligns across 9 bases. CDR3 size: 16 residues. Germline CDR1 is LGHNA and CDR2 is YNFKEQ. With 4 bases clipped from V and 5 bases from J, the junction kept 8 bases outside the gene matches. The CDR3 nucleotides are TGTGCCAGCAGCCCCGACAACGACAGGGGGAATGAAAAACTGTTTTTT. Protein: CASSPDNDRGNEKLFF.

The chain carries TRBV19 and TRBJ1-2; TRBD1 is a possible D gene (6 bases). Germline-derived CDR1 and CDR2 are LNHDA and SQIVND (reference sequence). The CDR3 sequence is 14 residues long. V shed 5 bases and J shed 6 bases, with 16 bases lying between them. The CDR3 loop is CASSRAGDGNGYTF. The DNA of the CDR3 is TGTGCCAGTAGTCGGGCAGGGGATGGGAATGGCTACACCTTC.

The V gene is TRBV15, the J gene TRBJ2-7; 10 bases map to TRBD2. Germline V gives CDR1 LNHNV, CDR2 YYDKDF (reference sequence). With V trimmed by 0 bases and J by 4 bases, 9 bases remained unmatched. The CDR3 is 17 residues long. The DNA of the CDR3 is TGTGCCACCAGCAGAGATTTTACCCTAGCGGGAGATTACGAGCAGTACTTC. It specifies CATSRDFTLAGDYEQYF. Full variable domain (rest looked up from reference TRBV15 and TRBJ2-7): DAMVIQNPRYQVTQFGKPVTLSCSQTLNHNVMYWYQQKSSQAPKLLFHYYDKDFNNEADTPDNFQSRRPNTSFCFLDIRSPGLGDTAMYLCATSRDFTLAGDYEQYFGPGTRLTVT.

The chain joins TRBV27 to TRBJ1-4, with 10 nucleotides matching TRBD1. After removal of 5 bases from V and 0 bases from J, the junction contained 3 bases not matched to a gene. CDR3 length equals 16 residues. Per the germline V gene, CDR1 is MNHEY and CDR2 is SMNVEV (reference sequence). DNA for the CDR3: TGTGCCAGCAGTCGAGGGACAGGGGCAACTAATGAAAAACTGTTTTTT. It encodes CASSRGTGATNEKLFF.

This clone has only one observation. V gene TRBV5-4 combines with J gene TRBJ1-1; D is undetermined. The germline V gene has CDR1 SGHNT and CDR2 YYREEE (reference sequence). V dropped 3 bases and J dropped 3 bases, with 9 bases sitting between them. This CDR3 spans 13 amino acids. The CDR3 loop is CASSSLMDTEAFF. The CDR3 nucleotides are TGTGCCAGCAGCTCGCTCATGGACACTGAAGCTTTCTTT.

V usage is TRBV7-2 and J usage is TRBJ2-6, with D tentatively TRBD1 (5 bases). V lost 1 base, J lost 6 bases, and 22 bases lay in between. The length of the CDR3 is 19 residues. Germline assignment: CDR1 SGHTA and CDR2 FQGNSA. CDR3 nucleotide sequence: TGTGCCAGCAGCTTAGATACAGGATATATATCCTGGGTGGCCAACGTCCTGACTTTC. Amino acids: CASSLDTGYISWVANVLTF.

The rearrangement uses TRBV20-1 and TRBJ2-1; the match to TRBD1 covers 7 bases. Germline CDR1 reads DFQATT; CDR2 reads SNEGSKA (reference sequence). The CDR3 is made up of 11 amino acids. With V trimmed by 4 bases and J by 9 bases, 3 bases remained unmatched. The CDR3 coding sequence is TGCAGTGCTAAGACAGGGTCTGAGCAGTTCTTC. This encodes CSAKTGSEQFF.

This chain links TRBV9 with TRBJ2-7; no clear D. Trimming cost V 3 bases and J 5 bases, with 9 bases left between them. The CDR3 contains 12 residues. CDR1 and CDR2 (germline): SGDLS, YYNGEE. CDR3 protein: CASSALENEQYF. The CDR3 DNA sequence: TGTGCCAGCAGCGCCCTTGAGAACGAGCAGTACTTC.

The chain uses TRBV7-8 and TRBJ1-5; D uncertain. With 2 bases removed from V and 0 bases from J, the gap between germline ends came to 8 bases. Germline V gene sequence: CDR1 SGHVS, CDR2 FQNEAQ. The CDR3 consists of 15 residues. Here the CDR3 DNA reads TGTGCCAGCAGCTTACATGGAAATAGCAATCAGCCCCAGCATTTT. Translating it yields CASSLHGNSNQPQHF.

This chain joins TRBV5-1 and TRBJ2-5; 11 nucleotides align to TRBD2. The CDR3 loop spans 16 amino acids. Trimming at V came to 0 bases and at J to 4 bases, leaving 5 bases not matched to a gene. Germline V gene lookup returns CDR1 SGHRS and CDR2 YFSETQ. CDR3 nucleotide sequence: TGCGCCAGCAGCTTGGCTAGCGGGGGGTCCCTAGAGACCCAGTACTTC. Amino acids: CASSLASGGSLETQYF.

This chain uses TRBV5-6 with TRBJ1-1; perhaps TRBD1 as D (5 bases). Germline-derived CDR1 and CDR2 are SGHDT and YYEEEE. The CDR3 length is 14 residues. V was clipped by 0 bases and J by 2 bases, with 8 bases between them. In DNA, the CDR3 is TGTGCCAGCAGCTTGGCCGGGGGAAACACTGAAGCTTTCTTT. Its translation: CASSLAGGNTEAFF.

The chain couples TRBV2 to TRBJ1-1, with D uncertain. This CDR3 region has 11 residues. V lost 7 bases and J 5 bases, leaving 8 bases between the germline ends. CDR1 and CDR2 from the germline V gene are SNHLY and FYNNEI. The CDR3: CASKLTTEAFF. In DNA, the CDR3 is TGTGCCAGCAAGCTGACGACTGAAGCTTTCTTT.

The rearrangement uses TRBV18 and TRBJ1-2; D might be TRBD1 (5 bases). The CDR3 has 15 amino acids. Trimming took 1 base from V and 2 from J, leaving 11 bases between them. From germline, CDR1 is KGHSH and CDR2 LQKENI. The CDR3 sequence: CASSPRIDRNYGYTF. CDR3 sequence (DNA): TGTGCCAGCTCACCACGAATCGACAGAAACTATGGCTACACCTTC.

J is TRBJ2-7 and V is TRBV9; weak D call: TRBD1 (6 bases). Trimming shortened V by 0 bases and J by 3 bases, and 13 bases separated the two germline ends. CDR3 length: 15 residues. Per germline, CDR1 SGDLS and CDR2 YYNGEE. The CDR3 sequence is CASSVGQGTHYEQYF. CDR3 DNA: TGTGCCAGCAGCGTAGGTCAGGGGACCCACTACGAGCAGTACTTC.